This T cell receptor beta chain was captured in a study of blood T cell repertoires in COVID-19. The repertoire was sequenced with immunoSEQ multiplex PCR; TCRdb's copy has only in-frame clones and lacks some. In the table there are more than 200,000 clones, approximately 87% of which are singletons. Trimming removed 1 base from V and 2 bases from J; junction bases left unmatched: 8. From germline, CDR1 is SGHNT and CDR2 YYREEE (reference sequence). The CDR3 runs to 18 residues. Sequencing input: peripheral blood. This sequence originates from a woman in her fifties or sixties with acute or convalescent COVID-19. The rearrangement links TRBV5-4 to TRBJ1-5, with 11 bases lining up with TRBD1. The CDR3 DNA reads TGTGCCAGCAGCTTGTGGACAGGGGGCTTCGGGGGCAATCAGCCCCAGCATTTT. Its protein is CASSLWTGGFGGNQPQHF.